The 18 T cell receptor beta chains listed next were all sequenced from one sample in a study of blood T cell repertoires in COVID-19. Libraries were prepared by immunoSEQ multiplex PCR; TCRdb keeps only in-frame clonotypes and omits some of them. The sample has approximately 71,000 clones, more than 70% seen once; the top ten hold about 4%. The sequenced sample consisted of peripheral blood. The receptors stem from a man aged 45-65 years with acute or convalescent COVID-19.

V usage is TRBV7-9 and J usage is TRBJ2-5; possible D gene TRBD1, 5 bases. V was cut by 2 bases and J by 2 bases, with 12 bases left in between. The CDR3 contains 15 residues. Germline V lookup: CDR1 SEHNR, CDR2 FQNEAQ (reference sequence). The CDR3, as DNA: TGTGCCAGCAGCTTAATAGGGGCCTTACAAGAGACCCAGTACTTC. Translation: CASSLIGALQETQYF. Full variable domain (remainder filled in from reference TRBV7-9 and TRBJ2-5): DTGVSQNPRHKITKRGQNVTFRCDPISEHNRLYWYRQTLGQGPEFLTYFQNEAQLEKSRLLSDRFSAERPKGSFSTLEIQRTEQGDSAMYLCASSLIGALQETQYFGPGTRLLVL.

The V call is TRBV19, the J call TRBJ2-7, with TRBD1 matching over 9 bases. V was clipped by 6 bases and J by 4 bases; unmatched bases: 10. In germline, CDR1 is LNHDA, CDR2 SQIVND (reference sequence). CDR3 length equals 15 residues. In DNA form, the CDR3 reads TGTGCCAGTAGCGACCTACAGGGGGCTGGGTACGAGCAGTACTTC. It is translated as CASSDLQGAGYEQYF.

Only one count was recorded for this clone. The rearrangement uses TRBV15 and TRBJ2-3; the D gene is possibly TRBD2 (5 bases). This CDR3 has 16 amino acids. V dropped 0 bases and J dropped 5 bases, with 15 bases sitting between them. The V gene's germline CDR1 is LNHNV and CDR2 YYDKDF (reference sequence). CDR3 sequence: CATSREGGPAGDTQYF. The CDR3 DNA is TGTGCCACCAGCAGAGAAGGAGGACCGGCTGGAGATACGCAGTATTTT.

This clone was recorded a few times. This chain uses TRBV6-5 with TRBJ2-1; D perhaps matches TRBD1 (5 bases). V was cut by 6 bases and J by 1 base, with 10 bases left in between. This CDR3 region has 14 residues. Per the germline V gene, CDR1 is MNHEY and CDR2 is SVGAGI. CDR3 DNA sequence: TGTGCCAGCAGAGCTGGACAATCCTACAATGAGCAGTTCTTC. This codes for CASRAGQSYNEQFF.

The rearrangement joins TRBV10-3 to TRBJ2-2; D unresolved. The germline gives CDR1 ENHRY, CDR2 SYGVKD. Trimming left V 10 bases short and J 1 base short, with 13 bases between. CDR3 size: 14 residues. The CDR3 nucleotides read TGTGCCACCTCACCAGGCCGGAACACCGGGGAGCTGTTTTTT. Translating gives CATSPGRNTGELFF.

This chain uses TRBV9 with TRBJ1-3, with TRBD1 as a possible D gene (6 bases). V was clipped by 3 bases and J by 5 bases, with 21 bases between them. CDR3 length: 17 amino acids. The V gene's germline CDR1 is SGDLS and CDR2 YYNGEE. In DNA form, the CDR3 reads TGTGCCAGCAGCGCGACGACAGGCGGGGGACCCAGAAACACCATATATTTT. Its translation is CASSATTGGGPRNTIYF.

V usage is TRBV12-5 and J usage is TRBJ1-2; a possible D gene is TRBD1 (6 bases). Germline V gene data show CDR1 as LGHNT and CDR2 as FRNRAP. Trimming shortened V by 5 bases and J by 4 bases, and 17 bases separated the two germline ends. The CDR3 sequence is 15 residues long. The CDR3 nucleotides read TGTGCTAGTGGTGGATCCGACAGGTTCACCTATGGCTACACCTTC. It yields the protein CASGGSDRFTYGYTF.

The chain couples TRBV10-3 to TRBJ2-2; D remains unclear. With 6 bases removed from V and 4 bases from J, the gap between germline ends came to 6 bases. This CDR3 has 12 residues. Germline CDR1 and CDR2: ENHRY and SYGVKD. The CDR3 protein is CAIRLGTGELFF. In DNA, the CDR3 is TGTGCCATCAGGCTCGGCACCGGGGAGCTGTTTTTT.

The chain has TRBV11-2 and TRBJ2-1; TRBD1 matches 8 bases. The CDR3 extends over 16 amino acids. Germline loops: CDR1 SGHAT, CDR2 FQNNGV. After removal of 5 bases from V and 2 bases from J, the junction contained 8 bases not matched to a gene. CDR3 amino acids: CASSLRTGRTYNEQFF. The CDR3 DNA follows: TGTGCCAGCAGCCTTAGGACAGGGCGCACCTACAATGAGCAGTTCTTC.

The V call is TRBV25-1, the J call TRBJ1-2; 9 bases fit TRBD1. V lost 2 bases, J lost 2 bases, and 3 bases stayed unmatched. The germline gives CDR1 MGHDK, CDR2 SYGVNS. The CDR3 length is 15 residues. The CDR3 here is CASSERDRENYGYTF. The CDR3 nucleotides are TGTGCCAGCAGTGAAAGGGACAGGGAGAACTATGGCTACACCTTC.

The rearrangement uses TRBV9 and TRBJ2-5; D is uncertain. The CDR3 sequence is 12 residues long. Between the trimmed V and J ends, which lost 3 bases and 0 bases, there was a span of 3 bases. Per germline, CDR1 SGDLS and CDR2 YYNGEE. This CDR3 is CASSGDQETQYF. CDR3 bases: TGTGCCAGCAGCGGAGACCAAGAGACCCAGTACTTC.

This clone was seen more than once but under ten times. V gene TRBV7-2 combines with J gene TRBJ1-5; the D gene is possibly TRBD1 (5 bases). The CDR3 covers 14 residues. V shed 1 base and J shed 4 bases, with 8 bases lying between them. The V gene's germline CDR1 is SGHTA and CDR2 FQGNSA. The CDR3 DNA follows: TGTGCCAGCAGCTTAGATCGGGGGAATCAGCCCCAGCATTTT. This sequence encodes CASSLDRGNQPQHF.

The chain has TRBV6-2 or TRBV6-3 and TRBJ1-3, with a possible D match to TRBD1 (6 bases). This CDR3 is built from 16 residues. Trimming stripped 0 bases from V and 0 bases from J, with 9 bases between. In germline, CDR1 is MNHEY, CDR2 SVGEGT. CDR3 DNA sequence: TGTGCCAGCAGTTACTCGAGGACAGTCTCTGGAAACACCATATATTTT. It is translated as CASSYSRTVSGNTIYF.

V usage is TRBV5-1 and J usage is TRBJ2-1; D might be TRBD1 (6 bases). In germline, CDR1 is SGHRS, CDR2 YFSETQ. V lost 0 bases and J lost 7, with 17 bases in between. The CDR3 runs to 16 residues. CDR3 amino acids: CASSLALDSSINEQFF. The CDR3 nucleotides read TGCGCCAGCAGCTTGGCCTTGGACAGCTCCATTAATGAGCAGTTCTTC.

CDR3 coding DNA: TGCGCCAGCAGCAAAGGGACAGGCGAATTTTATAATTCACCCCTCCACTTT. Its translation: CASSKGTGEFYNSPLHF. This chain uses TRBV5-1 with TRBJ1-6; 8 bases align to TRBD1. Germline V gene lookup returns CDR1 SGHRS and CDR2 YFSETQ. V lost 4 bases, J lost 4 bases, and 10 bases stayed unmatched. The CDR3 runs 17 residues.

The rearrangement links TRBV3-1 (or the pseudogene TRBV3-2) to TRBJ2-7; TRBD1 matches 8 bases. Germline values: CDR1 LGHDT, CDR2 YNNKEL (reference sequence). V gave up 4 bases and J gave up 3 bases; unmatched junction bases: 5. CDR3 length equals 14 residues. For the CDR3, the DNA is TGTGCCAGCAGCCCCGGGACAGGATTCTACGAGCAGTACTTC. This gives the protein CASSPGTGFYEQYF.

The chain recombines TRBV30 with TRBJ2-5, with TRBD1 as a possible D gene (5 bases). The V and J ends lost 5 bases and 2 bases respectively, with 18 bases between them. Germline V CDR1 and CDR2: GTSNPN, SVGIG (reference sequence). This CDR3 region has 15 residues. CDR3 DNA: TGTGCCTGGTCACCCCAGGGTTTCCGTCAAGAGACCCAGTACTTC. It yields the protein CAWSPQGFRQETQYF.

The CDR3 sequence is CASREGQGKEAFF. The CDR3 nucleotides read TGTGCCAGCAGAGAGGGACAGGGGAAAGAAGCTTTCTTT. The chain links TRBV7-9 to TRBJ1-1, with 10 bases matching TRBD1. The CDR3 extends over 13 amino acids. The germline gives CDR1 SEHNR, CDR2 FQNEAQ (reference sequence). V lost 6 bases and J lost 8; bases outside the gene matches: 6.